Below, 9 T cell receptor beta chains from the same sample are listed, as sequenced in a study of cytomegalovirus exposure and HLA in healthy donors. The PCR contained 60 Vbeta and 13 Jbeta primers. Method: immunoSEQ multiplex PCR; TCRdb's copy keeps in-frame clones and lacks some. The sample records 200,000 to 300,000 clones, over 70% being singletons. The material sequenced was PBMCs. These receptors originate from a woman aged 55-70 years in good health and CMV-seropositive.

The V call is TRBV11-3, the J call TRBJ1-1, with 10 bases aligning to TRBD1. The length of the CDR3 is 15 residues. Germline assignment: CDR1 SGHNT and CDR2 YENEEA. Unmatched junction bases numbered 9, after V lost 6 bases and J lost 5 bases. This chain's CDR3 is CASSPGQGRGTEAFF. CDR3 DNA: TGTGCCAGCAGTCCGGGACAGGGGAGAGGGACTGAAGCTTTCTTT.

The CDR3 DNA is TGCAGCGTTGGGGCAGCTAGCAATCAGCCCCAGCATTTT. It translates to CSVGAASNQPQHF. This sequence joins TRBV29-1 and TRBJ1-5; D gene ambiguous. This CDR3 has 13 residues. V lost 4 bases to trimming and J lost 0 bases, with 7 bases between them. Germline CDR1 reads SQVTM; CDR2 reads ANQGSEA.

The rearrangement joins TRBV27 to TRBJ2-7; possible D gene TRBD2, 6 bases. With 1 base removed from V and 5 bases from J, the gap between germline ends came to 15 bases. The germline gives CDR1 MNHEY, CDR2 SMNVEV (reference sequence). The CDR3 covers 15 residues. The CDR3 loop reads CASSLLGRISDEQYF. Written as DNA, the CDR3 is TGTGCCAGCAGTTTATTAGGGAGGATAAGCGACGAGCAGTACTTC.

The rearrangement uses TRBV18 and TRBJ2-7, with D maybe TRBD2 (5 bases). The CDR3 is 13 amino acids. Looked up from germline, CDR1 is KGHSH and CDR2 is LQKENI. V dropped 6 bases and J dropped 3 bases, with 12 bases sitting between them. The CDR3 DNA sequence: TGTGCCAGCTCCGTTTCGAGGGTCTACGAGCAGTACTTC. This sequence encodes CASSVSRVYEQYF.

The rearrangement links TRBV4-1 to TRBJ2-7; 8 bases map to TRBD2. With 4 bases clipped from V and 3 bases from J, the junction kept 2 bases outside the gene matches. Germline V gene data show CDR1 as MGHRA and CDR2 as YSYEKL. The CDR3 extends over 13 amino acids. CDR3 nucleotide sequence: TGCGCCAGCAGCCCCCGGGAGGGCTACGAGCAGTACTTC. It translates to CASSPREGYEQYF.

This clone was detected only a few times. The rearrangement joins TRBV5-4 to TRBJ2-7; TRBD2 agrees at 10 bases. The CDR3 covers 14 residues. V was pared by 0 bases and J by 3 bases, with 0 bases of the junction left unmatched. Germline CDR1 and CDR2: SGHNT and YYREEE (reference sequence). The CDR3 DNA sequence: TGTGCCAGCAGCTTGGGGACTAGCGGCTACGAGCAGTACTTC. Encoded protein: CASSLGTSGYEQYF.

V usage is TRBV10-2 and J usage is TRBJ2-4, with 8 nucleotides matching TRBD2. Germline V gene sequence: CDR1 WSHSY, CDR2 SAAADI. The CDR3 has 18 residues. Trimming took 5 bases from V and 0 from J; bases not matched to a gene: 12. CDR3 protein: CASSSGTSPILAKNIQYF. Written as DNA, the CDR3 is TGCGCCAGCAGTTCCGGGACTAGTCCTATACTAGCCAAAAACATTCAGTACTTC.

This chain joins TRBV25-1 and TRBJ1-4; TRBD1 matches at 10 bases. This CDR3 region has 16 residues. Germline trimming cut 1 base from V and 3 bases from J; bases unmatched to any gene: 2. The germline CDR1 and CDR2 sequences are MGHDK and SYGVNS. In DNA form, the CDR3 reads TGTGCCAGCAGTGAATCCGGACAGGGGGCTAATGAAAAACTGTTTTTT. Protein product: CASSESGQGANEKLFF.

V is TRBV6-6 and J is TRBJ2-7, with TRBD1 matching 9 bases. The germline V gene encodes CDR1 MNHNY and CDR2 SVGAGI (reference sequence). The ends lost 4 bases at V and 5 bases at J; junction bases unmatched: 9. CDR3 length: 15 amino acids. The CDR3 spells CASSSLGQGGDEQYF. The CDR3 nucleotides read TGTGCCAGCAGTTCCCTGGGACAGGGAGGGGACGAGCAGTACTTC.